A single sample is the source of the 5 T cell receptor beta chains below, sequenced in a study of cytomegalovirus exposure and HLA in healthy donors. Researchers ran the PCR with 60 Vbeta and 13 Jbeta primers. Here immunoSEQ multiplex PCR was the method, and the copy in TCRdb shows in-frame clones only, minus some. The top ten clones hold 3.5% to 4.5% of a sample with around 80,000 clones, under 65% of them seen once. What was sequenced was PBMCs. The receptors derive from a male donor in good health and CMV-seropositive.

The chain carries TRBV11-2 and TRBJ1-1; tentatively, D is TRBD1 (5 bases). The length of the CDR3 is 19 residues. CDR1 is SGHAT and CDR2 is FQNNGV in the germline V gene. V was shortened by 3 bases and J by 3 bases, with 26 bases between the two germline ends. CDR3 coding DNA: TGTGCCAGCAGCTTGGCGGTACCGGGCTGGGGCTCTGAGGACACTGAAGCTTTCTTT. The encoded protein is CASSLAVPGWGSEDTEAFF.

J is TRBJ1-1 and V is TRBV6-4; D is unresolved. The CDR3 runs 14 residues. V was pared by 4 bases and J by 1 base, with 10 bases between. Germline V gene sequence: CDR1 MRHNA, CDR2 SNTAGT. In DNA, the CDR3 is TGTGCCAGCAGTGTTGGAGGAAGGAACACTGAAGCTTTCTTT. Its translation is CASSVGGRNTEAFF.

This chain connects TRBV4-3 to TRBJ2-7; 8 bases are a match to TRBD2. V gave up 1 base and J gave up 4 bases; unmatched junction bases: 9. The CDR3 covers 16 residues. The germline V gene encodes CDR1 LGHNA and CDR2 YSLEER. The CDR3 is CASSQGSSGNSYEQYF. CDR3 nucleotide sequence: TGCGCCAGCAGCCAAGGGAGTAGCGGGAATTCGTACGAGCAGTACTTC.

The chain recombines TRBV5-1 with TRBJ2-1; 9 nucleotides line up with TRBD2. The CDR3 consists of 16 residues. Unmatched junction bases numbered 11, after V lost 4 bases and J lost 6 bases. Germline lookup yields CDR1 SGHRS and CDR2 YFSETQ. CDR3 sequence: CASSPGLARFINEQFF. The CDR3 coding sequence is TGCGCCAGCAGCCCCGGACTAGCGAGGTTCATCAATGAGCAGTTCTTC.

The chain has TRBV30 and TRBJ2-1; 10 bases map to TRBD2. The trim removed 6 bases at V and 6 bases at J, leaving 11 bases unmatched. The V gene's germline CDR1 is GTSNPN and CDR2 SVGIG (reference sequence). This CDR3 has 15 residues. CDR3 residues: CACPMELAGSNEQFF. Written as DNA, the CDR3 is TGTGCCTGTCCGATGGAACTAGCGGGAAGCAATGAGCAGTTCTTC. Using reference TRBV30 and TRBJ2-1 for the parts outside the CDR3, the full variable domain is SQTIHQWPATLVQPVGSPLSLECTVEGTSNPNLYWYRQAAGRGLQLLFYSVGIGQISSEVPQNLSASRPQDRQFILSSKKLLLSDSGFYLCACPMELAGSNEQFFGPGTRLTVL.